This T cell receptor (beta chain) was captured by sequencing in a study of cytotoxic CD8 clonotypes in ibrutinib-treated CLL. Sequenced by immunoSEQ multiplex PCR; TCRdb stores in-frame clones only, minus some. Of roughly 330,000 clones listed, roughly two thirds are singletons. The V gene lost 7 bases and the J gene lost 0 bases, with 10 bases spanning the gap. The CDR3 has 14 residues. Germline CDR1 MDHEN, CDR2 SYDVKM. This specimen was PBMCs, taken after 36 months of ibrutinib treatment. The receptor comes from a human donor with chronic lymphocytic leukemia. The rearrangement joins TRBV28 to TRBJ1-3, with unresolved D. The CDR3 is CASNPWGSGNTIYF. As DNA, the CDR3 is TGTGCCAGCAACCCCTGGGGCTCTGGAAACACCATATATTTT.